The text below deals with one TCR beta chain. Its target is unknown. Data came from immunoSEQ multiplex PCR; TCRdb stores just in-frame clones and leaves some out. The top ten clones hold 5% to 6% of a sample with 110,000 or so clones, about 90% of them seen once. The V and J ends lost 6 bases and 6 bases respectively, with 11 bases between them. CDR3 size: 12 residues. CDR1 is KGHSH, CDR2 LQKENI, per germline. The data derive from a study of T cell responses to AZD1222 COVID-19 vaccine. Notes on the study in general: It was only 6 or 7 AZD1222 recipients who were seropositive at baseline.

This TCR was recovered from an adult in good health. The rearrangement joins TRBV18 to TRBJ1-2; D may be TRBD1 (6 bases). This sample comprised peripheral blood, obtained on day 0 of AZD1222 vaccination. CDR3 amino acids: CASSLGADGYTF. The CDR3 coding sequence is TGTGCCAGCTCTTTGGGGGCTGATGGCTACACCTTC.